This T cell receptor beta chain derives from a study of Ad26.COV2.S vaccination and SARS-CoV-2 variants. In the study overall: A COV1001 Ad26.COV2.S trial-arm participant provided the sample.

The V gene lost 2 bases and the J gene lost 14 bases, with 12 bases spanning the gap. Germline loops: CDR1 MNHEY, CDR2 SVGEGT. This CDR3 is 11 amino acids long. Treatment denoted: roughly 19 received Ad26.COV2.S at low or high dose, single or two shots; roughly 5 received placebo; per-sample allocation not given. After the first vaccine or placebo injection, samples were drawn on day 63. An adult aged 18-55 years in Boston served as the donor. Spike of the Wuhan-strain SARS-CoV-2 was expressed by an Ad26 vector, which formed the vaccine. The method was immunoSEQ multiplex PCR; TCRdb's version includes in-frame clones alone and lacks a portion of them. The table shows about 390,000 clones, with 80% to 95% occurring only once.

The rearrangement uses TRBV6-2 or TRBV6-3 and TRBJ1-2, with no clear D. The sample in question was peripheral blood, obtained in a trial of Ad26.COV2.S vaccine versus placebo. This sequence was found in a person aged 18-60 years who received the Ad26.COV2.S COVID-19 vaccine or a placebo. As DNA, the CDR3 is TGTGCCAGCAGTTACGGGAACGCGGAGACCTTC. Encoded protein: CASSYGNAETF.